This TCR beta chain stems from a study of CD8+ T cells in alopecia areata. Study-wide results and caveats: More clonal than normal scalp was lesional scalp, particularly alopecia totalis/universalis.

The CDR3 length is 13 residues. Germline loops: CDR1 LGHDT, CDR2 YNNKQL (reference sequence). Cells pooled from cutaneous lymph nodes were sorted on CD4, CD8alpha, NKG2D, NKG2ACE and other markers. As the sequencing template, cDNA was produced by extracting RNA and reverse transcribing it. The assay was immunoSEQ multiplex PCR, and TCRdb's table has in-frame clones only and misses some. Recorded here are about 300,000 clones, none singletons. There are a few counts of this clone. Its antigen is unknown. Gene names refer to mouse genes. The read ends 4 residues early relative to the CDR3; the germline J gene fills the gap.

V and J are TRBV4 and TRBJ1-2, with D possibly TRBD1 on 6 matching bases. The sequence was collected from a C3H/HeJ mouse with alopecia areata. As its MHC haplotype, the strain has H2-k. The specimen sequenced was CD4+ T cells sorted from a lymph node. CDR3 residues: CASSRTASPDYTF. The covered CDR3 bases are TGTGCCAGCAGCCGGACAGCCTCCCCC.